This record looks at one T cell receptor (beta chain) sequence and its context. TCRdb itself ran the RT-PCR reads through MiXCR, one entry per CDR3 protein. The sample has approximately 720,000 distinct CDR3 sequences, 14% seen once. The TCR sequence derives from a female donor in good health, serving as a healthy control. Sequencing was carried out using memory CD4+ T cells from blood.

Here the CDR3 reads CATGPTGTEAFF. CDR3 nucleotide sequence: TGTGCCACCGGACCAACGGGCACTGAAGCTTTCTTT. The rearrangement uses TRBV10-3 and TRBJ1-1; D gene unclear. The CDR3 is made up of 12 amino acids. The V end lost 10 bases, the J end lost 4 bases, and 13 bases lay between the germline ends. Germline V lookup: CDR1 ENHRY, CDR2 SYGVKD.